A selection of T cell receptor beta chains follows, all from one sample in a study of vaccination and CD4 T cells after COVID-19. TCRdb re-derived calls from the PCR reads in MiXCR, one entry per CDR3 protein. The data contain about 5,400 distinct CDR3 sequences, around 35% of them seen just once; the ten biggest clones take up around 24%. These receptors have no identified antigens. The sample consisted of CD4+ T cells from blood, cultured in vitro. Receptors were obtained from a human donor in good health. The CDR3 runs from the conserved cysteine through the conserved F or W. The D gene is left open where the match is weak. Where a row states a size, it is once, few, many or the class of an expanded clone; other rows omit it.

V: TRBV30
D: .
size: .
J: TRBJ1-6
CDR3: CAWSLNGLEPLHF
DNA: TGTGCCTGGAGTTTGAACGGGCTGGAGCCCCTCCACTTT

V: TRBV20-1
D: TRBD1
size: .
J: TRBJ2-5
CDR3: CSASGQGVQETQYF
DNA: TGCAGTGCTTCCGGACAGGGCGTCCAAGAGACCCAGTACTTC

V: TRBV20-1
D: .
size: .
J: TRBJ2-2
CDR3: CSARKGGSNTGELFF
DNA: TGCAGTGCTAGAAAGGGGGGCTCGAACACCGGGGAGCTGTTTTTT

V: TRBV7-3
D: TRBD2
size: once
J: TRBJ2-5
CDR3: CASSLNMGGQETQYF
DNA: TGTGCCAGCAGCTTAAACATGGGAGGGCAAGAGACCCAGTACTTC

V: TRBV5-1
D: TRBD1
size: few
J: TRBJ1-5
CDR3: CASSLGDRGGQPQHF
DNA: TGCGCCAGCAGCTTGGGGGACAGGGGGGGTCAGCCCCAGCATTTT

V: TRBV5-4
D: TRBD1
size: few
J: TRBJ1-5
CDR3: CASSLQGVRNQPQHF
DNA: TGTGCCAGCAGCTTGCAGGGGGTTCGGAATCAGCCCCAGCATTTT

V: TRBV20-1
D: .
size: few
J: TRBJ1-2
CDR3: CSARNIGSKRLGTNYGYTF
DNA: TGCAGTGCTAGGAATATAGGCAGCAAAAGGCTTGGGACTAACTATGGCTACACCTTC

V: TRBV6-1
D: .
size: .
J: TRBJ1-2
CDR3: CTSSEASKGAGYTF
DNA: TGTACCAGCAGTGAAGCCTCGAAGGGTGCGGGCTACACCTTC

V: TRBV6-1
D: .
size: .
J: TRBJ1-6
CDR3: CASRRVPGAVNSSLHF
DNA: TGTGCCAGCAGAAGGGTACCGGGGGCGGTTAATTCATCCCTCCACTTT

V: TRBV6-2/TRBV6-3
D: TRBD1
size: few
J: TRBJ2-7
CDR3: CASIDPGTGLSYEQYF
DNA: TGTGCCAGCATCGACCCCGGGACAGGACTCTCCTACGAGCAGTACTTC

V: TRBV7-2
D: .
size: few
J: TRBJ2-6
CDR3: CASSPGTHSGANVLTF
DNA: TGTGCCAGCAGCCCCGGGACACACTCTGGGGCCAACGTCCTGACTTTC

V: TRBV20-1
D: .
size: .
J: TRBJ2-7
CDR3: CSARVLGWSYEQYF
DNA: TGCAGTGCTAGAGTCCTAGGCTGGAGCTACGAGCAGTACTTC

V: TRBV2
D: TRBD1
size: .
J: TRBJ1-1
CDR3: CASRATGGIGAFF
DNA: TGTGCCAGCAGGGCTACAGGGGGCATAGGAGCTTTCTTT

V: TRBV2
D: .
size: .
J: TRBJ2-6
CDR3: CASSVRTGANVLTF
DNA: TGTGCCAGCAGTGTTAGGACCGGGGCCAACGTCCTGACTTTC

V: TRBV7-9
D: TRBD2
size: few
J: TRBJ2-7
CDR3: CASSGLASSYEQYF
DNA: TGTGCCAGCAGCGGACTAGCGAGCTCCTACGAGCAGTACTTC

V: TRBV27
D: .
size: once
J: TRBJ1-1
CDR3: CASRGLSNTEAFF
DNA: TGTGCCAGCAGAGGACTTTCGAACACTGAAGCTTTCTTT

V: TRBV10-3
D: .
size: .
J: TRBJ1-1
CDR3: CAISEKGIPLNTEAFF
DNA: TGTGCCATCAGTGAGAAAGGGATTCCTCTGAACACTGAAGCTTTCTTT

V: TRBV10-3
D: .
size: .
J: TRBJ2-3
CDR3: CAIGTSTDTQYF
DNA: TGTGCCATCGGCACTAGCACAGATACGCAGTATTTT

V: TRBV6-4
D: TRBD2
size: .
J: TRBJ2-3
CDR3: CASSETSGGTDTQYF
DNA: TGTGCCAGCAGTGAGACTAGCGGGGGCACAGATACGCAGTATTTT

V: TRBV20-1
D: TRBD1
size: few
J: TRBJ1-3
CDR3: CSASNNRGPGNTIYF
DNA: TGCAGTGCTAGCAACAACAGGGGACCTGGAAACACCATATATTTT

V: TRBV20-1
D: .
size: .
J: TRBJ2-2
CDR3: CSARVRTPGELFF
DNA: TGCAGTGCTAGAGTAAGGACTCCCGGGGAGCTGTTTTTT

V: TRBV20-1
D: TRBD1
size: few
J: TRBJ1-2
CDR3: CSAREGTGYGYTF
DNA: TGCAGTGCTAGAGAGGGGACAGGGTATGGCTACACCTTC

V: TRBV12-3/TRBV12-4
D: TRBD1
size: .
J: TRBJ1-5
CDR3: CASRPDRIRQPQHF
DNA: TGTGCCAGCAGGCCGGACAGGATCCGGCAGCCCCAGCATTTT

V: TRBV19
D: TRBD1
size: .
J: TRBJ1-2
CDR3: CASARDREGYTF
DNA: TGTGCCAGTGCGCGTGACAGGGAAGGCTACACCTTC

V: TRBV12-3/TRBV12-4
D: .
size: .
J: TRBJ1-5
CDR3: CASSLGQKYSNQPQHF
DNA: TGTGCCAGCAGTTTAGGGCAGAAGTATAGCAATCAGCCCCAGCATTTT